This T cell receptor (beta chain) was profiled in a study of cytomegalovirus exposure and HLA in healthy donors. The CDR3 has 16 residues. The J segment lost 0 bases and the V segment lost 0 bases, leaving 2 bases of the junction unmatched. Per the germline V gene, CDR1 is LNHDA and CDR2 is SQIVND (reference sequence). The PCR had 60 Vbeta and 13 Jbeta primers. Sequencing was performed with immunoSEQ multiplex PCR; in TCRdb, only in-frame clones are kept and a portion is missing. The sample has some 60,000 clones, about 89% seen once. The genes are TRBV19 and TRBJ1-1; 9 bases line up with TRBD1. This sequence was found in a man younger than 35 in good health and CMV-seronegative. The sample comprised PBMCs. The CDR3: CASSIDRDRVNTEAFF. CDR3 nucleotides: TGTGCCAGTAGTATAGATCGGGACAGGGTGAACACTGAAGCTTTCTTT.